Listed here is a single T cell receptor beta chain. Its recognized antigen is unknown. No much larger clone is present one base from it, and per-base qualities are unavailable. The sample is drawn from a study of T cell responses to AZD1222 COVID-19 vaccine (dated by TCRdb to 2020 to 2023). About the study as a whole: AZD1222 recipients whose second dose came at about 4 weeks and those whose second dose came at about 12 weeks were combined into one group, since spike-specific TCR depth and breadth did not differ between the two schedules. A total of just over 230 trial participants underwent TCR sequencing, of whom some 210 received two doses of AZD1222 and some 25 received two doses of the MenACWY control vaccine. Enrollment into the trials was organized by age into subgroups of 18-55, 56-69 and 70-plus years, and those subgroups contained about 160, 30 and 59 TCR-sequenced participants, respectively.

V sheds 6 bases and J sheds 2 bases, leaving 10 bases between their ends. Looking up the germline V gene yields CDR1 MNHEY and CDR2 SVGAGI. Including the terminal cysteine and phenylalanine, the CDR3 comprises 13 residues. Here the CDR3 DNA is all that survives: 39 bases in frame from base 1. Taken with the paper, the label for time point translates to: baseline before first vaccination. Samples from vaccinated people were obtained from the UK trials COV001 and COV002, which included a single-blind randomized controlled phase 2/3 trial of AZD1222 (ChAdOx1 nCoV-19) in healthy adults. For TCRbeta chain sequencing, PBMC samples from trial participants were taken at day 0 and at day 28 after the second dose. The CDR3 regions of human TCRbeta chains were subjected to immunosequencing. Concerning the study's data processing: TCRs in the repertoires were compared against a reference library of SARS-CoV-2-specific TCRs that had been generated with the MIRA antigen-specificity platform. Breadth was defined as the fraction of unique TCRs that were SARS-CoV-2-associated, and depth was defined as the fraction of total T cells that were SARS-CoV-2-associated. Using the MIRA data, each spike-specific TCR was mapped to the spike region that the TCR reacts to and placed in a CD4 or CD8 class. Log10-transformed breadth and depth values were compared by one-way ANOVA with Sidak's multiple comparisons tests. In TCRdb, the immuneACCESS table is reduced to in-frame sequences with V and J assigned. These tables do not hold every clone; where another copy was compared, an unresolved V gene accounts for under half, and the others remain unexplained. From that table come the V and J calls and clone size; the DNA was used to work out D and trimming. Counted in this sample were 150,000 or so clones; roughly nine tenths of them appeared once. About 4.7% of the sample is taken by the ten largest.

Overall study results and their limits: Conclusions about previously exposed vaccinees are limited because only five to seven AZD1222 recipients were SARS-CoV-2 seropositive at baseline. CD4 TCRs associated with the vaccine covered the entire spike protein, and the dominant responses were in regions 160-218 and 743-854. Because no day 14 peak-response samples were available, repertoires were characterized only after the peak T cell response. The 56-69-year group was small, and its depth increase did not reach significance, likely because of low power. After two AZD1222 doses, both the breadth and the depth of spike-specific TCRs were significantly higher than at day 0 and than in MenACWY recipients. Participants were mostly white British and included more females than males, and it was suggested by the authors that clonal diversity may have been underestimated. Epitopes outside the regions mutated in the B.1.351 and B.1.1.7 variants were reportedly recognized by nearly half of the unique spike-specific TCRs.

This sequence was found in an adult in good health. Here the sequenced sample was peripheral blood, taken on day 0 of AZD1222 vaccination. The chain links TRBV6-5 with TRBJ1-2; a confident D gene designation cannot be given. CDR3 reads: CASSLLGNYGYTF. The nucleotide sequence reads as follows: TGTGCCAGCAGCCTCTTAGGCAACTATGGCTACACCTTC.